This T cell receptor beta chain was identified in a study of blood T cell repertoires in COVID-19. Across the study: PBMCs, B-cell-depleted T cells, or T cells were the source of the cDNA or gDNA that made up the material.

V shed 0 bases and J shed 12 bases, with 23 bases lying between them. The CDR3 length is 16 residues. Per germline, CDR1 LGHNA and CDR2 YSLEER. Authors' methods: Nucleated cell number was recorded as an estimate derived from reference gene primer amplification. Clones were read by immunoSEQ multiplex PCR, and TCRdb kept only the in-frame ones, dropping some. The DNA was the basis for D and trimming; V, J and clone size are from that table. This table has over 140,000 clones, around 73% appearing once. The receptor comes from a woman in her 50s with active or convalescent COVID-19. Source material: peripheral blood. The rearrangement links TRBV4-3 to TRBJ1-2, with a tentative D call TRBD1 (6 bases). CDR3: CASSQDFSTGSVGDTF. The CDR3 region has the DNA TGCGCCAGCAGCCAAGATTTTAGTACAGGGTCGGTAGGCGACACCTTC.